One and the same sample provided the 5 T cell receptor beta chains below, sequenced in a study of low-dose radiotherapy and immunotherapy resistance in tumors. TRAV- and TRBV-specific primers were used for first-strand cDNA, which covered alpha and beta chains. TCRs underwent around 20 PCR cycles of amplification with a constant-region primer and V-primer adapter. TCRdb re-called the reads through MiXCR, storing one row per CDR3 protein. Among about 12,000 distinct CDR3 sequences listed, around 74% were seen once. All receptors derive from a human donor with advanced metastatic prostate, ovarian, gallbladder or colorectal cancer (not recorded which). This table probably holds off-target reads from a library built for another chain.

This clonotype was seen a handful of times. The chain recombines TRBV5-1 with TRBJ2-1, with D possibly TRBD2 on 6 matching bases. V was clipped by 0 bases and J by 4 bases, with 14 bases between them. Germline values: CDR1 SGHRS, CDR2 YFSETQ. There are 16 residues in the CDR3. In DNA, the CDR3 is TGCGCCAGCAGCTTGGGCGGGACTGGGGGATACAATGAGCAGTTCTTC. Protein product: CASSLGGTGGYNEQFF.

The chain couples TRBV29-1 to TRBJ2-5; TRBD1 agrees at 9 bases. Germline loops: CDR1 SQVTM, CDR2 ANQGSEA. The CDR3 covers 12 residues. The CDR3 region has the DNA TGCAGTGGGGGACAGGGTCAAGAGACCCAGTACTTC. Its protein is CSGGQGQETQYF.

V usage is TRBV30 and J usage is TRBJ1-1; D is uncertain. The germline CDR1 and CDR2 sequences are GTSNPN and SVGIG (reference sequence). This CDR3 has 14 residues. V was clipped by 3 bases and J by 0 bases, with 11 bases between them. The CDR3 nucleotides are TGTGCCTGGAGCGCGGGAGGTCTGAACACTGAAGCTTTCTTT. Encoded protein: CAWSAGGLNTEAFF.

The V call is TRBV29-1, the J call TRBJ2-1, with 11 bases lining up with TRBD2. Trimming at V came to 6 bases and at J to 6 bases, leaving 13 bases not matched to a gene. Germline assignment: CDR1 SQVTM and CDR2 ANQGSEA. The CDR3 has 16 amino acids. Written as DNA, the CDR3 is TGCAGCGTGCCACACACTAGCGGGAGTTGGAGCAATGAGCAGTTCTTC. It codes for CSVPHTSGSWSNEQFF.

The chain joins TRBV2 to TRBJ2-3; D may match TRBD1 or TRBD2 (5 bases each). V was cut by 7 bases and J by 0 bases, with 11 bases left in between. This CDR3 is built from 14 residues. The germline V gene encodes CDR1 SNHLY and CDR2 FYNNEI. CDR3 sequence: CASTRGVSTDTQYF. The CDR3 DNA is TGTGCCAGCACAAGGGGAGTCAGCACAGATACGCAGTATTTT. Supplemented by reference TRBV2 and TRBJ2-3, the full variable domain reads EPEVTQTPSHQVTQMGQEVILRCVPISNHLYFYWYRQILGQKVEFLVSFYNNEISEKSEIFDDQFSVERPDGSNFTLKIRSTKLEDSAMYFCASTRGVSTDTQYFGPGTRLTVL.